Included here is one TCR beta chain sequence, with context. Its antigen is not known. TCRB transcripts that were expressed got sequenced, as all of the isolated RNA had been reverse transcribed. Here immunoSEQ multiplex PCR was the method, and the copy in TCRdb shows in-frame clones only, minus some. This table has over 700,000 clones, 15% to 20% appearing once. This sample was included in a study of beta chain features in type 1 diabetes. The study, taken as a whole, reports: Researchers reported that naive, central memory and Treg TCRB repertoires appeared more similar in patients than in healthy donors.

Sequencing was performed on naive CD4+ T cells from blood. The sequence derives from a woman under 30 in good health.

CDR3 in DNA: TGTGCCAGCAGCCGGCGGTTGGCAGGGGATAGAACTGAAGCTTTCTTT. Its translation: CASSRRLAGDRTEAFF. This rearrangement joins TRBV11-2 to TRBJ1-1; D possibly corresponds to TRBD1 (6 bases). The CDR3 is 16 amino acids. V lost 5 bases, J lost 5 bases, and 21 bases lay in between. The germline gives CDR1 SGHAT, CDR2 FQNNGV. Full variable domain (remainder filled in from reference TRBV11-2 and TRBJ1-1): EAGVAQSPRYKIIEKRQSVAFWCNPISGHATLYWYQQILGQGPKLLIQFQNNGVVDDSQLPKDRFSAERLKGVDSTLKIQPAKLEDSAVYLCASSRRLAGDRTEAFFGQGTRLTVV.